Below are 11 T cell receptor beta chains sequenced from a single sample in a study of CD8+ T cells in alopecia areata. Stated treatment: oral pan-JAK inhibitor, 5-10 mg twice daily. The sequencing template was cDNA reverse transcribed from extracted RNA. Assay: immunoSEQ multiplex PCR; the TCRdb copy retains only in-frame clones and omits some. The table includes a few hundred thousand clones, 30% to 40% detected once. The sequenced sample was CD4+ T cells sorted from blood, obtained at roughly week 30, from a patient treated with tofacitinib. Every receptor here comes from a human donor with alopecia areata.

V usage is TRBV6-5 and J usage is TRBJ1-2, with no clear D. V was shortened by 2 bases and J by 3 bases, with 13 bases between the two germline ends. Germline V lookup: CDR1 MNHEY, CDR2 SVGAGI. The CDR3 covers 15 residues. DNA of the CDR3: TGTGCCAGCAGTTACGATGGTTTTAGCGACTATGGCTACACCTTC. Encoded protein: CASSYDGFSDYGYTF.

V gene TRBV27 combines with J gene TRBJ2-3, with 8 bases aligning to TRBD1. Germline-derived CDR1 and CDR2 are MNHEY and SMNVEV (reference sequence). The CDR3 length is 15 residues. J was trimmed by 3 bases and V by 5 bases; bases with no gene match: 7. CDR3 protein: CASSPRQGRTDTQYF. The CDR3 nucleotides are TGTGCCAGCAGTCCCAGACAGGGGAGAACAGATACGCAGTATTTT.

This clone occurred a few times. This chain connects TRBV29-1 to TRBJ1-5; D gene uncertain. Trimming shortened V by 1 base and J by 0 bases, and 4 bases separated the two germline ends. The CDR3 runs 13 residues. The germline V gene encodes CDR1 SQVTM and CDR2 ANQGSEA. The CDR3 loop reads CSVEVVSNQPQHF. The DNA of the CDR3 is TGCAGCGTTGAAGTCGTTAGCAATCAGCCCCAGCATTTT.

This clone was detected a few times. The chain uses TRBV30 and TRBJ1-1; D not certain. The V gene's germline CDR1 is GTSNPN and CDR2 SVGIG (reference sequence). V shed 1 base and J shed 1 base, with 7 bases lying between them. The CDR3 is made up of 13 amino acids. The CDR3: CAWSEQKNTEAFF. As DNA, the CDR3 is TGTGCCTGGAGTGAACAAAAGAACACTGAAGCTTTCTTT.

The chain uses TRBV5-1 and TRBJ2-6; D is unclear. V gave up 7 bases and J gave up 2 bases, with 10 bases separating them. The length of the CDR3 is 14 residues. Per germline, CDR1 SGHRS and CDR2 YFSETQ. CDR3 nucleotide sequence: TGCGCCAGCCAACAAGTAACTGGGGCCAACGTCCTGACTTTC. It specifies CASQQVTGANVLTF.

The rearrangement uses TRBV30 and TRBJ2-6, with unresolved D. The CDR3 contains 13 residues. Germline V gene sequence: CDR1 GTSNPN, CDR2 SVGIG (reference sequence). The V end was cut by 1 base, the J end by 11 bases, with 12 bases between. CDR3: CAWSGRIWDVLTF. CDR3 bases: TGTGCCTGGAGTGGAAGAATTTGGGACGTCCTGACTTTC.

J is TRBJ2-1 and V is TRBV9; 11 positions agree with TRBD1. Germline CDR1 SGDLS, CDR2 YYNGEE. With V trimmed by 0 bases and J by 3 bases, 2 bases remained unmatched. The CDR3 runs 16 residues. The CDR3 coding sequence is TGTGCCAGCAGCGTAGTGGGACAGGGGGTCTACAATGAGCAGTTCTTC. Protein: CASSVVGQGVYNEQFF.

The chain employs TRBV7-3 and TRBJ2-5, with TRBD1 matching over 10 bases. CDR3 length: 15 residues. The V segment lost 3 bases and the J segment 4 bases; nucleotides outside the gene matches: 5. Per germline, CDR1 SGHTA and CDR2 FQGTGA. The CDR3 sequence: CASSFRGQGLETQYF. CDR3 bases: TGTGCCAGCAGCTTTAGGGGACAGGGGTTAGAGACCCAGTACTTC. Full variable domain (remainder filled in from reference TRBV7-3 and TRBJ2-5): GAGVSQTPSNKVTEKGKYVELRCDPISGHTALYWYRQSLGQGPEFLIYFQGTGAADDSGLPNDRFFAVRPEGSVSTLKIQRTERGDSAVYLCASSFRGQGLETQYFGPGTRLLVL.

This chain joins TRBV6-5 and TRBJ2-7; tentatively, D is TRBD1 (5 bases). From germline, CDR1 is MNHEY and CDR2 SVGAGI. The V gene lost 3 bases and the J gene lost 1 base, with 10 bases spanning the gap. The CDR3 runs 14 residues. The CDR3 DNA follows: TGTGCCAGCAGTTATCTCGACAGATCCTACGAGCAGTACTTC. Translating gives CASSYLDRSYEQYF.

The CDR3 reads CASSLALLSGNTEAFF. CDR3 coding DNA: TGCGCCAGCAGCTTGGCCTTGTTAAGTGGGAACACTGAAGCTTTCTTT. This chain joins TRBV5-1 and TRBJ1-1; no definite D call. This CDR3 is 16 amino acids long. Trimming pared 0 bases from V and 1 base from J, leaving 13 bases between. Germline loops: CDR1 SGHRS, CDR2 YFSETQ.

The chain employs TRBV9 and TRBJ1-6; no firm D call. The CDR3 sequence is 16 residues long. The germline CDR1 and CDR2 sequences are SGDLS and YYNGEE. Trimming shortened V by 4 bases and J by 9 bases, and 20 bases separated the two germline ends. CDR3 coding DNA: TGTGCCAGCAGCCCTCAAGGAACCCCAGGTGGTTCACCCCTCCACTTT. Its translation is CASSPQGTPGGSPLHF.